These 12 T cell receptor beta chains originate from one sample sequenced in a study of early T cells in non-severe SARS-CoV-2 infection (dated by TCRdb to 2020 to 2022). Receptor amplification or capture employed 5' RACE. The instrument given in TCRdb is NextSeq 500. The raw public reads went through TCRdb reprocessing: fastp at Q25, MiXCR clone calling, in-frame beta chains kept. Rows merge per CDR3 protein into single entries with the most common DNA and genes. This sample is represented by around 77,000 distinct CDR3 sequences; roughly 15% of them were singletons. 3.9% of the sample is held by the ten biggest clonotypes. This specimen was whole blood, taken at baseline. These receptors came from an adult who was a healthcare worker with PCR-confirmed SARS-CoV-2 infection or an uninfected control (not recorded which).

The rearrangement joins TRBV6-5 to TRBJ2-1, with TRBD1 matching over 9 bases. The germline CDR1 and CDR2 sequences are MNHEY and SVGAGI. This CDR3 region has 18 residues. V trimming: 5 bases; J trimming: 8 bases; junction bases outside the gene matches: 19. As DNA, the CDR3 is TGTGCCAGCAGTAAATATAACCCCGGGACAGGGATGGGAGATGAGCAGTTCTTC. Amino acid sequence: CASSKYNPGTGMGDEQFF.

This clonotype was counted only a few times. The chain employs TRBV10-3 and TRBJ2-6; 7 nucleotides match TRBD2. J was trimmed by 2 bases and V by 4 bases; bases with no gene match: 2. The V gene's germline CDR1 is ENHRY and CDR2 SYGVKD. CDR3 length: 15 amino acids. DNA of the CDR3: TGTGCCATCAGTGGGGACTACCCTGGGGCCAACGTCCTGACTTTC. Protein: CAISGDYPGANVLTF.

V usage is TRBV28 and J usage is TRBJ2-7, with 8 bases matching TRBD1. J gave up 3 bases and V 3 bases, and 7 bases lay outside the gene matches. The CDR3 length is 15 residues. CDR1 MDHEN and CDR2 SYDVKM come from the germline V gene. DNA for the CDR3: TGTGCCAGCAGTTTCCCCGGACAGGGTATCTACGAGCAGTACTTC. This codes for CASSFPGQGIYEQYF.

This clonotype has a handful of counts. The chain has TRBV11-2 and TRBJ2-7; D possibly corresponds to TRBD1 (6 bases). The CDR3 covers 14 residues. V was shortened by 1 base and J by 2 bases, with 9 bases between the two germline ends. Germline V gives CDR1 SGHAT, CDR2 FQNNGV. The CDR3 sequence is CASSLVRGTYEQYF. CDR3 nucleotide sequence: TGTGCCAGCAGCTTAGTCAGGGGAACCTACGAGCAGTACTTC.

This clonotype was recorded a few times. The V gene is TRBV3-1, the J gene TRBJ1-1, with TRBD1 matching over 8 bases. The germline V gene encodes CDR1 LGHDT and CDR2 YNNKEL (reference sequence). This CDR3 spans 15 amino acids. V shed 5 bases and J 4 bases; nucleotides not matched to a gene: 9. Here the CDR3 DNA reads TGTGCCAGCAGCGAAGGACAGGGCCAGGGCACTGAAGCTTTCTTT. Amino acids: CASSEGQGQGTEAFF.

This clonotype was observed a handful of times. The V call is TRBV7-8, the J call TRBJ1-3; no definite D call. The V end lost 2 bases, the J end lost 3 bases, and 2 bases lay between the germline ends. Looked up from germline, CDR1 is SGHVS and CDR2 is FQNEAQ. The CDR3 contains 12 residues. CDR3 in DNA: TGTGCCAGCAGCTTATATGGAAACACCATATATTTT. Encoded protein: CASSLYGNTIYF.

This clonotype showed up just a few times. The V gene is TRBV7-6, the J gene TRBJ2-1; tentatively, D is TRBD2 (6 bases). This CDR3 has 12 amino acids. Germline V gene sequence: CDR1 SGHVS, CDR2 FNYEAQ. Trimming pared 4 bases from V and 12 bases from J, leaving 13 bases between. This CDR3 reads CASSSGPRGQFF. DNA for the CDR3: TGTGCCAGCAGCTCCGGACCGCGGGGGCAGTTCTTC. Combining the CDR3 with reference TRBV7-6 and TRBJ2-1 gives the whole variable domain GAGVSQSPRYKVTKRGQDVALRCDPISGHVSLYWYRQALGQGPEFLTYFNYEAQQDKSGLPNDRFSAERPEGSISTLTIQRTEQRDSAMYRCASSSGPRGQFFGPGTRLTVL.

CDR3 residues: CASSLGRGAREQYF. The CDR3 nucleotides are TGTGCCAGCAGCTTGGGGAGGGGGGCGCGGGAGCAGTACTTC. The chain is built from TRBV5-4 and TRBJ2-7; D tentatively fits TRBD1 or TRBD2 (6 bases each). V lost 0 bases and J lost 7, with 14 bases in between. The CDR3 covers 14 residues. The germline V gene encodes CDR1 SGHNT and CDR2 YYREEE (reference sequence).

This clonotype was counted ten times or more. The V and J genes are TRBV21-1 and TRBJ2-3; the table's D call, TRBD1, was not checked against the DNA. TRBV21-1 corresponds to a pseudogene. CDR3 length equals 13 residues. The CDR3 bases are TGTGCCAGCAGTGGACATACCACAGATACGCAGTATTTT. Translating gives CASSGHTTDTQYF.

This clonotype was seen a handful of times. This chain connects TRBV7-9 to TRBJ2-3, with 9 bases that match TRBD2. Germline V lookup: CDR1 SEHNR, CDR2 FQNEAQ (reference sequence). This CDR3 is 16 amino acids long. J gave up 1 base and V 6 bases, and 8 bases lay outside the gene matches. Written as DNA, the CDR3 is TGTGCCAGCAGACCAAAGACTAGCGGCCGCACAGATACGCAGTATTTT. Amino acids: CASRPKTSGRTDTQYF.

J is TRBJ2-3 and V is TRBV7-2; either TRBD1 or TRBD2 may fit D (5 bases each). V lost 4 bases and J lost 4, with 15 bases in between. Germline values: CDR1 SGHTA, CDR2 FQGNSA. The CDR3 length is 15 residues. CDR3 region: CASSSMGDPADTQYF. The CDR3 DNA reads as TGTGCCAGCAGCTCGATGGGGGATCCGGCAGATACGCAGTATTTT.

This clonotype was observed at least ten times. The V and J genes are TRBV2 and TRBJ2-1; 7 nucleotides line up with TRBD2. The V gene's germline CDR1 is SNHLY and CDR2 FYNNEI. The ends lost 6 bases at V and 6 bases at J; junction bases unmatched: 11. This CDR3 is 15 amino acids long. CDR3 sequence: CASSSSLAVINEQFF. The CDR3 region has the DNA TGTGCCAGCAGCTCGTCTCTAGCGGTTATCAATGAGCAGTTCTTC. Using reference TRBV2 and TRBJ2-1 for the parts outside the CDR3, the full variable domain is EPEVTQTPSHQVTQMGQEVILRCVPISNHLYFYWYRQILGQKVEFLVSFYNNEISEKSEIFDDQFSVERPDGSNFTLKIRSTKLEDSAMYFCASSSSLAVINEQFFGPGTRLTVL.